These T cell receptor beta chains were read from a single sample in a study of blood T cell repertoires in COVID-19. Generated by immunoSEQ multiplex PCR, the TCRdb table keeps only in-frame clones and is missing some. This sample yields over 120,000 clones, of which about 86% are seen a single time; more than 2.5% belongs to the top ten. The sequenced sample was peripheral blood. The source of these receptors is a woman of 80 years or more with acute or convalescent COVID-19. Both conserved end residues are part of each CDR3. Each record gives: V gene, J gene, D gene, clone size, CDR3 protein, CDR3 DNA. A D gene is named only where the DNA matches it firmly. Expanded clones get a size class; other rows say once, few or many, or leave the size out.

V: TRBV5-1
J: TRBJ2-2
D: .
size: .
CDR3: CASSLGPEAANTGELFF
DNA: TGCGCCAGCAGCTTGGGCCCGGAGGCAGCGAACACCGGGGAGCTGTTTTTT

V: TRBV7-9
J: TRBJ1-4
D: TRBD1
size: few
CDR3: CASSKGQGRLSNEKLFF
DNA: TGTGCCAGCAGCAAGGGACAGGGAAGGCTCTCTAATGAAAAACTGTTTTTT

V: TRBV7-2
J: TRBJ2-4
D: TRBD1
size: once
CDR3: CASSPGTGGDIQYF
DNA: TGTGCCAGCAGCCCCGGGACAGGGGGGGACATTCAGTACTTC

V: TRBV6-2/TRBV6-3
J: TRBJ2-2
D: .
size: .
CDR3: CASSWPGAPGELFF
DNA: TGTGCCAGCAGTTGGCCAGGGGCCCCCGGGGAGCTGTTTTTT

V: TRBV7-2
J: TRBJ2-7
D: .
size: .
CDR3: CASSLPGRHEQYF
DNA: TGTGCCAGCAGCTTGCCGGGAAGACACGAGCAGTACTTC

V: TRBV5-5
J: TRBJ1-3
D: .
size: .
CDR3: CASSLSRGPGNTIYF
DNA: TGTGCCAGCAGCTTGTCAAGGGGCCCTGGAAACACCATATATTTT

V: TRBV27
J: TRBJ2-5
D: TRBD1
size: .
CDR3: CASSLTGDWETQYF
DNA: TGTGCCAGCAGTCTGACAGGGGACTGGGAGACCCAGTACTTC

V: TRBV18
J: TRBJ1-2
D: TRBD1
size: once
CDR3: CASSPFDRGSVYGYTF
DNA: TGTGCCAGCTCACCCTTCGACAGGGGCAGTGTCTATGGCTACACCTTC

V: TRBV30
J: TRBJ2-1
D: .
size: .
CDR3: CAWGTNPYNEQFF
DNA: TGTGCCTGGGGGACAAATCCCTACAATGAGCAGTTCTTC

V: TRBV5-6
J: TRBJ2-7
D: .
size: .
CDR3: CASSLVFQGSEQYF
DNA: TGTGCCAGCAGCTTGGTTTTTCAGGGGTCCGAGCAGTACTTC

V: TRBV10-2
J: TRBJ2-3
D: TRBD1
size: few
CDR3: CASSDFFLRGPAGTDTQYF
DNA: TGCGCCAGCAGTGATTTCTTTCTTAGGGGGCCTGCTGGCACAGATACGCAGTATTTT

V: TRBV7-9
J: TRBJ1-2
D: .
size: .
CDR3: CASSPSRGNYGYTF
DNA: TGTGCCAGCAGCCCTTCCAGGGGTAACTATGGCTACACCTTC

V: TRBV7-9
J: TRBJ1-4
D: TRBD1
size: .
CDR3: CASSESMGGTGVIEKLFF
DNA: TGTGCCAGCAGCGAATCAATGGGGGGGACAGGAGTTATAGAAAAACTGTTTTTT

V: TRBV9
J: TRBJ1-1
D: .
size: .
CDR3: CASSVIENTEAFF
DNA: TGTGCCAGCAGCGTCATAGAGAATACTGAAGCTTTCTTT

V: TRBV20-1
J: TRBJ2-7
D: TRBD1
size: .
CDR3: CSASSLGQLEVTSYEQYF
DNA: TGCAGTGCTAGTAGTTTGGGACAGCTGGAGGTAACCTCCTACGAGCAGTACTTC

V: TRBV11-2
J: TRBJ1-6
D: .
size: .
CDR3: CASSLDWPYNSPLHF
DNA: TGTGCCAGCAGCTTAGATTGGCCCTATAATTCACCCCTCCACTTT

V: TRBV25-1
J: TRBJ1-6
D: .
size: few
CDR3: CASREDFGGGESPLHF
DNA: TGTGCCAGCAGGGAAGACTTTGGGGGAGGGGAATCACCCCTCCACTTT

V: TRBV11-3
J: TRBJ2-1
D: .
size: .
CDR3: CASSLLGLGHNEQFF
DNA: TGTGCCAGCAGCTTACTAGGACTTGGACACAATGAGCAGTTCTTC

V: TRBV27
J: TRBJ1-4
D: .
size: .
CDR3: CASSRRGPREKLFF
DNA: TGTGCCAGCAGCCGGCGGGGACCTAGGGAAAAACTGTTTTTT

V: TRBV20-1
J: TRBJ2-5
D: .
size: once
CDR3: CSASPGSQETQYF
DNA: TGCAGTGCTAGTCCCGGGTCCCAAGAGACCCAGTACTTC

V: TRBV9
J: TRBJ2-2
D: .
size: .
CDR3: CASSVVGGITGELFF
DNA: TGTGCCAGCAGCGTAGTAGGAGGGATAACCGGGGAGCTGTTTTTT

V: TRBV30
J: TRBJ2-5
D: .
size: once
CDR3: CAWGAQTQYF
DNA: TGTGCCTGGGGGGCACAGACCCAGTACTTC

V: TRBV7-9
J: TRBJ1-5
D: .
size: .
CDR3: CASSLEGTGGEPQHF
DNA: TGTGCCAGCAGCTTAGAAGGGACCGGGGGTGAGCCCCAGCATTTT

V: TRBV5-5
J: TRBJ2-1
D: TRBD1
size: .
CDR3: CASSYNRGPYNEQFF
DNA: TGTGCCAGCAGCTACAACAGGGGCCCGTACAATGAGCAGTTCTTC

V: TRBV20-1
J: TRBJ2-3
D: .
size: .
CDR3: CSAQGLTQYF
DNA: TGCAGTGCGCAGGGGCTCACGCAGTATTTT

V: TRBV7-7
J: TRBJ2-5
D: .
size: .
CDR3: CASSRNRAQETQYF
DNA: TGTGCTAGCAGCCGTAACAGGGCCCAAGAGACCCAGTACTTC

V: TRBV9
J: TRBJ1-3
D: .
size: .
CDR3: CASSARGGGNTIYF
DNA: TGTGCCAGCAGCGCCAGGGGTGGAGGAAACACCATATATTTT

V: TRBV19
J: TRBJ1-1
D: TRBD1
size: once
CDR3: CASSSRQGTVMNTEAFF
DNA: TGTGCCAGTAGTTCCCGACAGGGGACGGTCATGAACACTGAAGCTTTCTTT

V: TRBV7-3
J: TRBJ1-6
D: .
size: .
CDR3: CASSLNRGIQSPLHF
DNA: TGTGCCAGCAGCTTAAATAGGGGCATTCAGTCACCCCTCCACTTT

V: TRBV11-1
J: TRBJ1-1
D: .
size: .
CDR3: CASSLAGGSTEAFF
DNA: TGTGCCAGCAGCTTGGCAGGAGGAAGTACTGAAGCTTTCTTT

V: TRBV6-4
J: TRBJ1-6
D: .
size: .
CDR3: CASRAGSNSPLHF
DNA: TGTGCCAGCAGGGCAGGCAGTAATTCACCCCTCCACTTT

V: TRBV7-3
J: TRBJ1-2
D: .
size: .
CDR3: CASSLTGAYGYTF
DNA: TGTGCCAGCAGCTTAACGGGGGCCTATGGCTACACCTTC

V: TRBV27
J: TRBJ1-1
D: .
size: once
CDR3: CASSLRRGTEAFF
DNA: TGTGCCAGCAGTTTAAGAAGGGGAACTGAAGCTTTCTTT

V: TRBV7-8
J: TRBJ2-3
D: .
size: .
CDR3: CASSLGTTSTDTQYF
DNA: TGTGCCAGCAGCCTCGGGACAACTAGCACAGATACGCAGTATTTT

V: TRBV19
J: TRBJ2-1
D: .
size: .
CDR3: CASSIAPGNEQFF
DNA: TGTGCCAGTAGTATAGCTCCCGGCAATGAGCAGTTCTTC

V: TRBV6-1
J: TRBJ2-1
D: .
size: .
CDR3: CASSGRAAGSYNEQFF
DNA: TGTGCCAGCAGTGGCCGCGCCGCCGGTTCCTACAATGAGCAGTTCTTC

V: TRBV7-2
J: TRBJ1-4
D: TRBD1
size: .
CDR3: CASSILQGANEKLFF
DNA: TGTGCCAGCAGCATACTACAGGGGGCTAATGAAAAACTGTTTTTT

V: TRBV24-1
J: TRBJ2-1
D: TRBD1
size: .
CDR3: CATSGGTGRGNEQFF
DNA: TGTGCCACCAGTGGGGGGACAGGGAGGGGCAATGAGCAGTTCTTC

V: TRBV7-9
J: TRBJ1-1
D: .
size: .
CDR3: CASSLGAAEAFF
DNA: TGTGCCAGCAGCTTAGGGGCAGCTGAAGCTTTCTTT

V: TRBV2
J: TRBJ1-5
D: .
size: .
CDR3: CASSRGNQPQHF
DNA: TGTGCCAGCAGTCGGGGGAATCAGCCCCAGCATTTT

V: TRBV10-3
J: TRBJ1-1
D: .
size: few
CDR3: CAISQGVTEAFF
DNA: TGTGCCATCTCTCAGGGCGTTACTGAAGCTTTCTTT

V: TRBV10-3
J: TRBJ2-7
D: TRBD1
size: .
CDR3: CAISAGTGSYEQYF
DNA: TGTGCCATCAGTGCCGGGACAGGGTCCTACGAGCAGTACTTC

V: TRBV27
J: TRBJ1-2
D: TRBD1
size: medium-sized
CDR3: CASSLQGAGNYGYTF
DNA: TGTGCCAGCAGTTTACAGGGGGCTGGAAACTATGGCTACACCTTC

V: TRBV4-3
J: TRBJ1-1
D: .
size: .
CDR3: CASSQVGKGAEAFF
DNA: TGCGCCAGCAGCCAAGTGGGAAAGGGAGCTGAAGCTTTCTTT

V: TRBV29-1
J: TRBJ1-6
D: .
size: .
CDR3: CSVAETGGENSPLHF
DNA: TGCAGCGTTGCAGAGACAGGAGGAGAGAATTCACCCCTCCACTTT

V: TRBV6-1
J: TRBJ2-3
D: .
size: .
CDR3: CASSVRVWKADTQYF
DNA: TGTGCCAGCAGTGTCAGGGTATGGAAGGCAGATACGCAGTATTTT

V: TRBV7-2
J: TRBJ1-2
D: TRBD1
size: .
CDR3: CASSFQGAGGYTF
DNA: TGTGCCAGCAGCTTTCAGGGGGCGGGTGGCTACACCTTC

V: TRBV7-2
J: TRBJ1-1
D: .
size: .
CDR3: CASSLGAFSTEAFF
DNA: TGTGCCAGCAGCTTAGGCGCGTTTTCGACTGAAGCTTTCTTT

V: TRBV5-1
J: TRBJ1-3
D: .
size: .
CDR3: CASSFGDSTNAGNTIYF
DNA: TGCGCCAGCAGCTTCGGAGACAGTACCAACGCTGGAAACACCATATATTTT

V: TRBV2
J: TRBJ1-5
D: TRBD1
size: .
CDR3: CASSAPGQPNQPQHF
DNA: TGTGCCAGCAGTGCTCCGGGACAGCCCAATCAGCCCCAGCATTTT

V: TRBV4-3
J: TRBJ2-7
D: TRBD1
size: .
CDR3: CASSQGARTGEGYEQYF
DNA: TGCGCCAGCAGCCAAGGTGCCCGGACAGGGGAGGGCTACGAGCAGTACTTC

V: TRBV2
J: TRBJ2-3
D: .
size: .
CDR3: CASRRGQATDTQYF
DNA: TGTGCCAGCAGGCGGGGGCAGGCCACAGATACGCAGTATTTT

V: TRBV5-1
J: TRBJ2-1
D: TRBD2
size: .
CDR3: CASSLSSHSGTSRQFF
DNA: TGCGCCAGCAGCTTGTCTTCTCATTCCGGGACTAGTCGGCAGTTCTTC

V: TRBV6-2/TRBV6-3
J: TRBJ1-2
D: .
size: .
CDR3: CASSSPLGQHYGYTF
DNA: TGTGCCAGCAGTTCTCCCCTCGGACAGCACTATGGCTACACCTTC

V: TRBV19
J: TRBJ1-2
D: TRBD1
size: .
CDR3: CATNEGSGQGTGGYGYTF
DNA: TGTGCCACCAATGAGGGCTCCGGACAGGGGACGGGAGGTTATGGCTACACCTTC

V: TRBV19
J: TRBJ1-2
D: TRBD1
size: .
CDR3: CASSVGTGSSLNYGYTF
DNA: TGTGCCAGTAGTGTCGGGACAGGGAGTTCCCTAAACTATGGCTACACCTTC

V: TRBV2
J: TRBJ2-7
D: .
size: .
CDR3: CASSERSSYEQYF
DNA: TGTGCCAGCAGTGAGCGGAGCTCCTACGAGCAGTACTTC